Given below is one T cell receptor (beta chain) in context. The data derive from a study of blood T cells in healthy people across ages. Germline V gene sequence: CDR1 SGHRS, CDR2 YFSETQ. The CDR3 runs to 14 residues. Trimming cost V 3 bases and J 2 bases; bases outside gene matches: 0. Next came a second PCR, run for roughly 6 to 11 cycles, which used a sample-barcoded 5' primer along with a J-beta primer mix. From the 5' RACE reads, TCRdb called clonotypes with MiXCR, one entry per CDR3 protein. The sample lists some 890,000 distinct CDR3 sequences; about 29% were seen once. These data are also associated with another study on T cells of mothers and their children. In that study: A few healthy Caucasian mothers, along with their six children, served as the donors. Per child, 3 million or so TCR beta CDR3 reads were obtained, against over 10 million per mother.

The sequencing input was blood. The chain carries TRBV5-1 and TRBJ1-2; 11 bases agree with TRBD1. The receptor was isolated from a woman aged 40-49 years in good health. The chain's CDR3 is CASSWDRGNYGYTF. CDR3 DNA: TGCGCCAGCAGCTGGGACAGGGGGAACTATGGCTACACCTTC.